This T cell receptor (beta chain) was captured by sequencing in a study of technical replicates of blood from a handful of donors. The repertoire was sequenced with immunoSEQ multiplex PCR; TCRdb's copy has only in-frame clones and lacks some. This sample carries approximately 12,000 clones, around 95% of them seen once, and the ten largest clones take roughly 7%. The CDR3 totals 15 residues. The V end lost 6 bases, the J end lost 5 bases, and 19 bases lay between the germline ends. Germline V gene lookup returns CDR1 SGHAT and CDR2 FQNNGV. The sequence derives from a human donor in good health. Sequences were obtained from PBMCs. The rearrangement uses TRBV11-2 and TRBJ1-2; D gene unclear. In nucleotides, the CDR3 is TGTGCCAGCAGGGAGATCGTGGATAGACCTTATGGCTACACCTTC. Its translation is CASREIVDRPYGYTF.